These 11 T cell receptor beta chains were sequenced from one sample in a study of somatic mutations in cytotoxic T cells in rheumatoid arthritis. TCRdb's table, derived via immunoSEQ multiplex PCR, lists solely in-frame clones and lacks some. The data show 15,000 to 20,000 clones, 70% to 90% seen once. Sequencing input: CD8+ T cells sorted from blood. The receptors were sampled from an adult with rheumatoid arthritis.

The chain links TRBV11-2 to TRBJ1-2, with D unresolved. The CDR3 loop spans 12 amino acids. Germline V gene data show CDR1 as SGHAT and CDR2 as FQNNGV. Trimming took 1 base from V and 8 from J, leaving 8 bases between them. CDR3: CASSLGTGGYTF. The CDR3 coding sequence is TGTGCCAGCAGCTTAGGGACGGGCGGCTACACCTTC.

In DNA, the CDR3 is TGTGCCTCGACACCCCTTAGCGGGAGGGTCGATGAGCAGTTCTTC. Its translation is CASTPLSGRVDEQFF. The chain uses TRBV11-2 and TRBJ2-1; 11 bases are shared with TRBD2. The ends lost 11 bases at V and 8 bases at J; junction bases unmatched: 14. In germline, CDR1 is SGHAT, CDR2 FQNNGV. This CDR3 is built from 15 residues.

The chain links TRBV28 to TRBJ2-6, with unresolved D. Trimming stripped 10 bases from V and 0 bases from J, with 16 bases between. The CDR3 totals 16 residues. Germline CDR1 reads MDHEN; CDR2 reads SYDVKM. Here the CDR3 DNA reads TGTGCCACCACGACGTTCGGGTCCTCTGGGGCCAACGTCCTGACTTTC. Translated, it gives CATTTFGSSGANVLTF.

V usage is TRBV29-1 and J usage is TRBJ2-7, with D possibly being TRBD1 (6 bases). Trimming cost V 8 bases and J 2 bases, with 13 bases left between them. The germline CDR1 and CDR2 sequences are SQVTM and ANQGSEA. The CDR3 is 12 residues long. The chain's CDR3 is CSISQGPYEQYF. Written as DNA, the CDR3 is TGCAGCATATCACAGGGCCCCTACGAGCAGTACTTC.

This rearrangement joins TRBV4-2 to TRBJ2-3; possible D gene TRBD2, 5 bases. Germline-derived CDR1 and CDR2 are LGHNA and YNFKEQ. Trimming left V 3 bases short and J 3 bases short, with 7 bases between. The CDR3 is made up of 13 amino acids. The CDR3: CASSQLATDTQYF. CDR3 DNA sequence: TGTGCCAGCAGCCAGCTAGCAACAGATACGCAGTATTTT.

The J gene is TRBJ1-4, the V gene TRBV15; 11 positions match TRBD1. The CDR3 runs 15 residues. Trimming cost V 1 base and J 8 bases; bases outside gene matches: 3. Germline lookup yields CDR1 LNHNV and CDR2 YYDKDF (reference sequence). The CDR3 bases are TGTGCCACCAGCAGAGGAGGGACAGGGGGGGAAAAACTGTTTTTT. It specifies CATSRGGTGGEKLFF.

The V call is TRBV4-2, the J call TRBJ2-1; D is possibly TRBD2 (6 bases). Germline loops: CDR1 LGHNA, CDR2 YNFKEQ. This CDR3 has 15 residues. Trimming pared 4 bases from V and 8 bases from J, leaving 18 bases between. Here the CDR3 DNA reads TGTGCCAGCAGCCCCCTCGGGCCCAGGAGGGATGAGCAGTTCTTC. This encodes CASSPLGPRRDEQFF.

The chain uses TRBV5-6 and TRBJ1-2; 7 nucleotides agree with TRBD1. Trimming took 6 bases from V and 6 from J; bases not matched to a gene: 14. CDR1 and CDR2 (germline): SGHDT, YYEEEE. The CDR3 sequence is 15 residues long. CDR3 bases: TGTGCCAGCACCCTTTACAGGGGTAAACCGGATGGCTACACCTTC. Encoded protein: CASTLYRGKPDGYTF.

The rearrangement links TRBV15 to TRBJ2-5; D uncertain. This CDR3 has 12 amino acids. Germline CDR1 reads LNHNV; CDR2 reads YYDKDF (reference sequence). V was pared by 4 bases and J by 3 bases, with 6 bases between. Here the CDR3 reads CATSIQKETQYF. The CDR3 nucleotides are TGTGCCACCAGCATACAGAAAGAGACCCAGTACTTC. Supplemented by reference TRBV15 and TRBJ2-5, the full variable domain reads DAMVIQNPRYQVTQFGKPVTLSCSQTLNHNVMYWYQQKSSQAPKLLFHYYDKDFNNEADTPDNFQSRRPNTSFCFLDIRSPGLGDTAMYLCATSIQKETQYFGPGTRLLVL.

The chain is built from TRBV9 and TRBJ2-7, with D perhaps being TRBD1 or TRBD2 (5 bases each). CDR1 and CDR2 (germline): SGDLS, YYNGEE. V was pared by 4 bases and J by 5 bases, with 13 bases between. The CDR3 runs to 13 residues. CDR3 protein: CASSPWDGNEQYF. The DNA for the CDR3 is TGTGCCAGCAGCCCGTGGGACGGGAACGAGCAGTACTTC.

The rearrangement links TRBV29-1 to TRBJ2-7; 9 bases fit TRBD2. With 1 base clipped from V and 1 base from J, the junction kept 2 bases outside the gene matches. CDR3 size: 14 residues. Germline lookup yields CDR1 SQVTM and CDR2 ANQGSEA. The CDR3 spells CSVEGSGSSYEQYF. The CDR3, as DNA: TGCAGCGTTGAAGGTAGCGGGAGTTCCTACGAGCAGTACTTC.